This TCR beta chain was sequenced in a study of shared clonotypes between healthy human individuals. As for this clone: Its antigen is not identified.

Study-level findings and limits: An anticipated effect of sequencing depth on clonotype sharing among donors was recognized.

Produced via immunoSEQ multiplex PCR; TCRdb's table is partial and in-frame only. This sample has 650,000 to 700,000 clones, with 90% found just once. Germline CDR1 reads SQVTM; CDR2 reads ANQGSEA. The CDR3 has 14 amino acids. Trimming shortened V by 6 bases and J by 6 bases, and 18 bases separated the two germline ends. This rearrangement joins TRBV29-1 to TRBJ2-1; the D gene could be TRBD1 or TRBD2 (5 bases each). The sequence was collected from a man younger than 35 in good health. Some clones in this sample may be carry-over from other donors' samples. The specimen sequenced was memory CD8+ T cells from PBMCs. Subset indicated: CD45RO+ cells pooled with CCR7-negative TemRA cells. CDR3 DNA sequence: TGCAGCGTGACCGGGACCACCAGTGGCAATGAGCAGTTCTTC. Encoded protein: CSVTGTTSGNEQFF.